This TCR beta chain was retrieved from a study of blood T cells in healthy people across ages. Using a J-beta primer mix together with a sample-barcoded 5' primer, a second PCR was run for roughly 6 to 12 cycles. Each of the cDNA molecules was tagged by a template-switch adaptor with 12 random nucleotides. TCRdb analysed the 5' RACE reads with MiXCR anew, one entry per CDR3 protein. This sample has about 1.5 million distinct CDR3 sequences, with under 55% found just once. Study results and caveats: A strong correlation was seen between TCR beta diversity and naive T cell percentage. Estimated diversity across one million T cells was deemed an underestimate.

J gave up 6 bases and V 5 bases, and 6 bases lay outside the gene matches. The CDR3 loop spans 14 amino acids. Germline CDR1 reads SGHTA; CDR2 reads FQGNSA. With regard to this clonotype: Its cognate antigen is unknown.

V and J are TRBV7-2 and TRBJ1-4; 7 nucleotides line up with TRBD1. The specimen sequenced was blood. This sequence was found in a woman between 18 and 29 years old in good health. The CDR3, as DNA: TGTGCCAGCAGCCGACGACAGGGCGATGAAAAACTGTTTTTT. Residues: CASSRRQGDEKLFF.